A single sample is the source of the 5 T cell receptor beta chains below, sequenced in a study of spatial heterogeneity in lung cancer (dated by TCRdb to between 2017 and 2020). These TCRs are of unknown antigen specificity. To prepare the library, 5' RACE was applied. For sequencing, a NextSeq 500 was employed. Using fastp trimming at Q25 and MiXCR clonotype assembly, TCRdb reanalyzed the public sequencing data and kept in-frame beta chains. Records with the same CDR3 protein are collapsed into one entry carrying the most frequent genes and DNA. This sample holds 5,000 to 7,000 distinct CDR3 sequences; about 15% were observed only once. 9.5% to 13% of the sample goes to the ten largest clones. General conclusions and limits of the study: A correlation was observed between the number of expanded intratumoral alpha and beta TCRs and the tumor nonsynonymous mutation count.

The label giving this sample's time point can be read as: sample taken at primary tumor resection. This sample comprised lung tumor tissue, obtained at surgery. The receptors here all came from a male donor with early-stage non-small cell lung cancer.

This clonotype has just a few counts. The CDR3 here is CATLAGPYEQYF. CDR3 nucleotide sequence: TGTGCCACTTTAGCGGGGCCCTACGAGCAGTACTTC. V gene TRBV28 combines with J gene TRBJ2-7; 8 nucleotides agree with TRBD2. CDR1 and CDR2 (germline): MDHEN, SYDVKM. Unmatched junction bases numbered 4, after V lost 10 bases and J lost 2 bases. The CDR3 covers 12 residues.

This clonotype counts as medium-sized. V and J are TRBV6-1 and TRBJ2-3, with D unclear. Germline V gene lookup returns CDR1 MNHNS and CDR2 SASEGT. The CDR3 length is 13 residues. V shed 4 bases and J shed 6 bases, with 11 bases lying between them. CDR3 sequence: CASSGAIFDTQYF. The CDR3 DNA follows: TGTGCCAGCAGTGGGGCCATATTTGATACGCAGTATTTT.

This clonotype is labeled as medium-sized. The rearrangement links TRBV20-1 to TRBJ2-7, with TRBD1 matching 8 bases. The V gene's germline CDR1 is DFQATT and CDR2 SNEGSKA (reference sequence). The CDR3 spans 13 residues. The trim removed 8 bases at V and 0 bases at J, leaving 6 bases unmatched. CDR3 coding DNA: TGCAGTTCTCAGGGGGCGAGCTCCTACGAGCAGTACTTC. This encodes CSSQGASSYEQYF.

This clonotype is deemed medium-sized. This rearrangement joins TRBV6-5 to TRBJ2-1, with D tentatively TRBD1 or TRBD2 (5 bases each). Trimming left V 6 bases short and J 5 bases short, with 17 bases between. CDR1 and CDR2 (germline): MNHEY, SVGAGI. This CDR3 is built from 15 residues. The CDR3 loop reads CASSLGPGRHNEQFF. The DNA of the CDR3 is TGTGCCAGCAGCCTTGGCCCGGGGCGGCACAATGAGCAGTTCTTC.

Sample share makes this clonotype medium-sized. V gene TRBV7-2 combines with J gene TRBJ1-2; 8 bases agree with TRBD1. Germline V gives CDR1 SGHTA, CDR2 FQGNSA. Trimming at V came to 4 bases and at J to 4 bases, leaving 5 bases not matched to a gene. The CDR3 is made up of 14 amino acids. The CDR3 loop is CASSSLTGGYGYTF. The CDR3 DNA follows: TGTGCCAGCAGCTCTTTAACAGGGGGCTATGGCTACACCTTC. The full variable domain, in which reference TRBV7-2 and TRBJ1-2 provide the parts outside the CDR3, is GAGVSQSPSNKVTEKGKDVELRCDPISGHTALYWYRQSLGQGLEFLIYFQGNSAPDKSGLPSDRFSAERTGGSVSTLTIQRTQQEDSAVYLCASSSLTGGYGYTFGSGTRLTVV.